This TCR beta chain was documented in a study of cytomegalovirus exposure and HLA in healthy donors. Amplification used 60 Vbeta primers and 13 Jbeta primers. TCRdb's copy holds only in-frame clones and misses some; the assay was immunoSEQ multiplex PCR. The repertoire includes about 15,000 clones, about two thirds of them detected once, and more than 15% sits in the top ten. The CDR3 has 14 amino acids. CDR1 and CDR2 from the germline V gene are SGHRS and YFSETQ. Trimming left V 0 bases short and J 4 bases short, with 10 bases between. The chain carries TRBV5-1 and TRBJ1-1; D gene uncertain. This sequence was found in a woman in her fifties or sixties in good health and CMV-seropositive. Sequenced material: PBMCs. CDR3 coding DNA: TGCGCCAGCAGCTTGGGGCAGGAGGGCACTGAAGCTTTCTTT. Translation: CASSLGQEGTEAFF.